This TCR beta chain was recovered during a study of T-cell reconstitution after alpha-beta-depleted transplantation in children. In regard to this clonotype: Its antigen is unidentified.

General observations from the study: Surviving thymic progenitors and recipient T cells were the source of high TCRbeta diversity at day 60 in some patients. One year after transplant, T-cell counts and diversity came mostly from newly produced T cells. Where alpha-beta T cells came from about two months after transplant was reportedly several hundred expanded graft clones.

Germline-derived CDR1 and CDR2 are SGHTA and FQGNSA. With 7 bases removed from V and 5 bases from J, the gap between germline ends came to 11 bases. This CDR3 is 12 amino acids long. A library of TCRbeta sequences, prepared with unique molecular identifiers, was generated. TCRdb fed the PCR reads into MiXCR, producing one record per CDR3 protein. The sample gives some 600,000 distinct CDR3 sequences, about an eighth of which show up once; 2% to 2.5% is in the top ten. This receptor was obtained from a male patient between 10 and 17 years old who had a stem cell transplant for acute myeloid leukemia, so the T cells may come from the graft donor. This specimen consisted of PBMCs, mostly from graft donor cells, obtained 360 days after TCRalphabeta/CD19-depleted stem cell transplant. This rearrangement joins TRBV7-2 to TRBJ1-1; D is unresolved. The CDR3 here is CASTQSGTEAFF. The DNA for the CDR3 is TGTGCCAGCACCCAATCGGGGACTGAAGCTTTCTTT.